These T cell receptor beta chains were read from a single sample in a study of blood T cell repertoires in COVID-19. The method was immunoSEQ multiplex PCR; TCRdb's version includes in-frame clones alone and lacks a portion of them. Here the sample spans 200,000 to 300,000 clones, around 90% being singletons. The source material was peripheral blood. The receptor set was obtained from an older woman with COVID-19, enrolled during active disease. The CDR3 runs from the conserved cysteine through the conserved F or W. The order of the fields is clone size, D gene, J gene, V gene, CDR3 protein, CDR3 DNA. D genes are given only for firm matches. Where a row states a size, it is once, few, many or the class of an expanded clone; other rows omit it.

NA TRBD1 TRBJ2-7 TRBV27 CASKNDRASYEQYF TGTGCCAGCAAAAACGACAGGGCCTCCTACGAGCAGTACTTC
NA NA TRBJ1-1 TRBV10-3 CAISESTGWGGNTEAFF TGTGCCATCAGTGAGTCGACAGGATGGGGGGGGAACACTGAAGCTTTCTTT
NA NA TRBJ2-4 TRBV28 CASALGGSKNIQYF TGTGCCAGCGCCCTCGGCGGTTCCAAAAACATTCAGTACTTC
NA NA TRBJ2-2 TRBV28 CASSMGQGKRGELFF TGTGCCAGCAGCATGGGGCAGGGGAAACGCGGGGAGCTGTTTTTT
once NA TRBJ1-4 TRBV7-9 CASSLGSHSGRPNEKLFF TGTGCCAGCAGCCTTGGGAGCCACTCCGGGCGCCCTAATGAAAAACTGTTTTTT
NA TRBD1 TRBJ1-4 TRBV30 CAWLGQAGEKLFF TGTGCCTGGCTCGGACAGGCGGGTGAAAAACTGTTTTTT
NA NA TRBJ2-3 TRBV21-1 CASSTRLAHSTDTQYF TGTGCCAGCAGCACCCGACTAGCGCACAGCACAGATACGCAGTATTTT
NA NA TRBJ1-6 TRBV5-4 CASSPGYNSPLHF TGTGCCAGCAGCCCAGGGTATAATTCACCCCTCCACTTT
NA NA TRBJ1-2 TRBV25-1 CASSGGTMGGSYYGYTF TGTGCCAGCAGTGGTGGGACAATGGGTGGGTCCTACTATGGCTACACCTTC
once TRBD1 TRBJ2-7 TRBV5-6 CASVVRGLYEQYF TGTGCCAGCGTGGTGAGGGGGCTCTACGAGCAGTACTTC
once TRBD1 TRBJ1-2 TRBV9 CVSSAGQSNYGYTF TGTGTCAGCAGCGCGGGACAGAGTAACTATGGCTACACCTTC
NA TRBD2 TRBJ2-7 TRBV7-8 CASSLALAGASYEQYF TGTGCCAGCAGCTTAGCGCTAGCGGGAGCCTCCTACGAGCAGTACTTC
NA TRBD2 TRBJ2-7 TRBV6-6 CATRGGRLYEQYF TGTGCCACCCGGGGGGGTAGGCTCTACGAGCAGTACTTC
NA NA TRBJ1-5 TRBV7-2 CASSPRAIHQPQHF TGTGCCAGCAGCCCCAGGGCAATCCATCAGCCCCAGCATTTT
NA TRBD2 TRBJ2-3 TRBV19 CASSTSGSSDTQYF TGTGCCAGTAGTACTAGCGGAAGCTCAGATACGCAGTATTTT
NA TRBD2 TRBJ2-2 TRBV6-6 CASSQTSGRANTGELFF TGTGCCAGCAGTCAGACTAGCGGGAGGGCCAACACCGGGGAGCTGTTTTTT
NA NA TRBJ1-5 TRBV12-3/TRBV12-4 CASSFSGPQHF TGTGCCAGCAGTTTTTCGGGGCCCCAGCATTTT
NA TRBD1 TRBJ1-2 TRBV15 CATSRGLQGYYGYTF TGTGCCACCAGCAGAGGCCTACAGGGGTACTATGGCTACACCTTC
NA TRBD1 TRBJ1-2 TRBV7-2 CASSPGQRYGYTF TGTGCCAGCAGCCCGGGACAGCGGTATGGCTACACCTTC
NA NA TRBJ1-1 TRBV12-3/TRBV12-4 CASSLGGVTEAFF TGTGCCAGCAGTTTAGGGGGGGTCACTGAAGCTTTCTTT
NA NA TRBJ1-2 TRBV7-9 CASSLEGAVNYGYTF TGTGCCAGCAGCTTAGAAGGGGCAGTTAACTATGGCTACACCTTC
NA NA TRBJ1-6 TRBV6-1 CASSESQGSNSPLHF TGTGCCAGCAGTGAATCCCAGGGTAGTAATTCACCCCTCCACTTT
NA TRBD2 TRBJ2-1 TRBV9 CASGGTSGNYDNEQFF TGTGCCAGCGGGGGGACTAGCGGGAATTATGACAATGAGCAGTTCTTC
NA TRBD1 TRBJ1-5 TRBV5-1 CASSSTGGLWPQHF TGCGCCAGCAGCTCCACAGGGGGGTTATGGCCCCAGCATTTT
NA NA TRBJ1-2 TRBV7-9 CASSPAGWQGYNYGYTF TGTGCCAGCAGCCCAGCCGGGTGGCAGGGGTATAACTATGGCTACACCTTC
NA NA TRBJ1-2 TRBV28 CASSLADSFYGYTF TGTGCCAGCAGTTTAGCGGACAGCTTCTATGGCTACACCTTC
NA NA TRBJ2-5 TRBV18 CASSLLRAGQKETQYF TGTGCCAGCTCCCTCCTCAGGGCAGGGCAAAAAGAGACCCAGTACTTC
few NA TRBJ2-7 TRBV18 CASSPLDSYEQYF TGTGCCAGCTCACCATTGGACAGCTACGAGCAGTACTTC
NA NA TRBJ1-5 TRBV24-1 CATSEAGTRNNQPQHF TGTGCCACCAGTGAAGCCGGGACAAGGAACAATCAGCCCCAGCATTTT
NA NA TRBJ1-3 TRBV30 CAWSVRGGNTIYF TGTGCCTGGAGTGTACGGGGTGGAAACACCATATATTTT
NA TRBD2 TRBJ2-3 TRBV5-5 CASSLGRGAGRHSTDTQYF TGTGCCAGCAGCCTGGGCAGAGGAGCGGGACGACATAGCACAGATACGCAGTATTTT
NA TRBD2 TRBJ2-1 TRBV7-9 CASRSSGVYNEQFF TGTGCCAGCAGATCCAGCGGGGTCTACAATGAGCAGTTCTTC
many NA TRBJ1-1 TRBV7-9 CASSLAINTEAFF TGTGCCAGCAGCTTAGCAATAAACACTGAAGCTTTCTTT
NA TRBD2 TRBJ2-2 TRBV5-1 CASSATSGIALGELFF TGCGCCAGCAGCGCGACTAGCGGGATTGCGTTGGGGGAGCTGTTTTTT
few NA TRBJ1-5 TRBV28 CASSFGGPTQGNQPQHF TGTGCCAGCAGTTTCGGGGGACCCACGCAGGGAAATCAGCCCCAGCATTTT
NA TRBD2 TRBJ2-1 TRBV20-1 CSAGSGDEQFF TGCAGTGCAGGTAGCGGGGATGAGCAGTTCTTC
once TRBD2 TRBJ2-2 TRBV27 CASSIWGGTGELFF TGTGCCAGCAGTATATGGGGGGGCACCGGGGAGCTGTTTTTT
NA NA TRBJ2-1 TRBV7-9 CASSLETGEQFF TGTGCCAGCAGCTTAGAGACGGGTGAGCAGTTCTTC
NA NA TRBJ2-2 TRBV3-1/TRBV3-2 CASSHLRGAGELFF TGTGCCAGCAGCCATCTCAGGGGTGCCGGGGAGCTGTTTTTT
NA TRBD1 TRBJ1-5 TRBV7-2 CASSSEQGGGQPQHF TGTGCCAGCAGCTCAGAGCAAGGGGGCGGTCAGCCCCAGCATTTT
NA TRBD1 TRBJ1-1 TRBV24-1 CATSADLGTVGAFF TGTGCCACCAGTGCCGACCTCGGGACAGTGGGAGCTTTCTTT
once NA TRBJ1-3 TRBV30 CAWSMGASGNTIYF TGTGCCTGGAGTATGGGAGCTTCTGGAAACACCATATATTTT
NA NA TRBJ1-6 TRBV10-1 CASSIRVGNSPLHF TGCGCCAGCAGTATCAGGGTAGGGAATTCACCCCTCCACTTT